Listed here are 20 T cell receptor beta chains from one sample, sequenced in a study of T-cell memory formation after mild COVID-19. TCRdb re-called the 5' RACE reads through MiXCR, storing one row per CDR3 protein. The data contain a few hundred thousand distinct CDR3 sequences, over 20% of them singletons. The source material was PBMCs or a T cell subset sorted from them (not recorded which). The receptors here all came from an adult woman who had mild COVID-19 (a few samples of this study predate the infection). Cell type and time point are not known.

This rearrangement joins TRBV5-1 to TRBJ1-1, with TRBD1 as a possible D gene (6 bases). This CDR3 has 16 amino acids. Per germline, CDR1 SGHRS and CDR2 YFSETQ. V lost 3 bases, J lost 5 bases, and 20 bases lay in between. This CDR3 is CASSSDRTLQGTEAFF. The CDR3 DNA follows: TGCGCCAGCAGCTCAGACAGGACCCTACAGGGAACTGAAGCTTTCTTT.

V is TRBV5-4 and J is TRBJ1-2; a possible D gene is TRBD1 (5 bases). The CDR3 runs to 15 residues. Looked up from germline, CDR1 is SGHNT and CDR2 is YYREEE (reference sequence). Trimming cost V 1 base and J 4 bases, with 14 bases left between them. Here the CDR3 reads CASSLNSRGAYGYTF. The CDR3 region has the DNA TGTGCCAGCAGCTTGAATAGTCGGGGCGCCTATGGCTACACCTTC.

This clonotype was counted between two and nine times. The chain has TRBV15 and TRBJ1-5; D unclear. The CDR3 contains 14 residues. Germline assignment: CDR1 LNHNV and CDR2 YYDKDF (reference sequence). Trimming took off 1 base at V and 3 bases at J, with 7 bases between the two ends. The CDR3 region is CATSRVGVNQPQHF. CDR3 nucleotide sequence: TGTGCCACCAGCAGAGTTGGGGTCAATCAGCCCCAGCATTTT.

This clonotype was detected only a few times. The V gene is TRBV24-1, the J gene TRBJ1-1; no definite D call. The length of the CDR3 is 14 residues. From germline, CDR1 is KGHDR and CDR2 SFDVKD. V gave up 5 bases and J gave up 3 bases, with 12 bases separating them. The DNA of the CDR3 is TGTGCCACCAGTGCATCATACGGGTACACTGAAGCTTTCTTT. This translates into CATSASYGYTEAFF.

The chain carries TRBV9 and TRBJ2-3, with D possibly called TRBD1 or TRBD2 (5 bases each). CDR3 length: 15 amino acids. Germline assignment: CDR1 SGDLS and CDR2 YYNGEE. Between the trimmed V and J ends, which lost 3 bases and 0 bases, there was a span of 11 bases. The CDR3 DNA is TGTGCCAGCAGCGCTCGGGGCGGTAGCACAGATACGCAGTATTTT. This gives the protein CASSARGGSTDTQYF.

The chain is built from TRBV5-1 and TRBJ2-7; D is ambiguous. The germline V gene encodes CDR1 SGHRS and CDR2 YFSETQ. Trimming removed 4 bases at V and 0 bases at J, with 11 bases between. CDR3 length equals 14 residues. DNA of the CDR3: TGCGCCAGCAGCCCCGAGCAGCACTCCTACGAGCAGTACTTC. Its protein is CASSPEQHSYEQYF.

V is TRBV29-1 and J is TRBJ2-5; no reliable D call. Germline CDR1 is SQVTM and CDR2 is ANQGSEA. Trimming took off 3 bases at V and 2 bases at J, with 7 bases between the two ends. This CDR3 comprises 12 residues. This chain's CDR3 is CSVDKGQETQYF. As DNA, the CDR3 is TGCAGCGTTGACAAGGGACAAGAGACCCAGTACTTC.

This clonotype has more than one count but fewer than ten. The chain recombines TRBV20-1 with TRBJ2-7, with 8 bases lining up with TRBD2. The CDR3 runs to 17 residues. The J segment lost 4 bases and the V segment lost 2 bases, leaving 16 bases of the junction unmatched. Germline V gene lookup returns CDR1 DFQATT and CDR2 SNEGSKA (reference sequence). CDR3 residues: CSARLSRMASGRYEQYF. In nucleotides, the CDR3 is TGCAGTGCTAGACTGTCTCGTATGGCTAGCGGGCGGTACGAGCAGTACTTC.

This clonotype occurred a few times. The J gene is TRBJ2-1, the V gene TRBV5-1; possible D gene TRBD1, 5 bases. Germline V gene sequence: CDR1 SGHRS, CDR2 YFSETQ. CDR3 size: 14 residues. Trimming pared 0 bases from V and 10 bases from J, leaving 14 bases between. The CDR3 region is CASSLEFSQGEQFF. CDR3 sequence (DNA): TGCGCCAGCAGCTTGGAATTTTCCCAGGGAGAGCAGTTCTTC. The variable domain in full, with the rest retrieved from reference TRBV5-1 and TRBJ2-1, is KAGVTQTPRYLIKTRGQQVTLSCSPISGHRSVSWYQQTPGQGLQFLFEYFSETQRNKGNFPGRFSGRQFSNSRSEMNVSTLELGDSALYLCASSLEFSQGEQFFGPGTRLTVL.

A few counts support this clonotype. This chain links TRBV5-1 with TRBJ2-3; perhaps TRBD1 as D (6 bases). The V gene lost 4 bases and the J gene lost 1 base, with 19 bases spanning the gap. The CDR3 sequence is 17 residues long. The germline V gene has CDR1 SGHRS and CDR2 YFSETQ. The CDR3 coding sequence is TGCGCCAGCAGCGGCCCGCGGAGTGGGGGCCGCACAGATACGCAGTATTTT. Translating gives CASSGPRSGGRTDTQYF.

The rearrangement uses TRBV23-1 and TRBJ2-5, with D uncertain. TRBV23-1 qualifies as an ORF whose function is uncertain. CDR3 length equals 15 residues. Between the trimmed V and J ends, which lost 0 bases and 4 bases, there was a span of 12 bases. CDR3 protein: CASSQSPARGETQYF. DNA of the CDR3: TGCGCCAGCAGTCAATCGCCAGCTAGAGGAGAGACCCAGTACTTC.

In its sample, this clonotype was seen a few times. V usage is TRBV4-3 and J usage is TRBJ2-5; no reliable D call. The V and J ends lost 0 bases and 1 base respectively, with 6 bases between them. Germline-derived CDR1 and CDR2 are LGHNA and YSLEER. CDR3 length: 14 amino acids. The CDR3 coding sequence is TGCGCCAGCAGCCAAGATTGGGGCCAAGAGACCCAGTACTTC. Translating gives CASSQDWGQETQYF.

This clonotype was picked up many times. CDR3: CASRRVQDYGYTF. CDR3 nucleotides: TGCGCCAGCAGGAGGGTACAGGACTATGGCTACACCTTC. This chain connects TRBV5-1 to TRBJ1-2, with a tentative D call TRBD1 (5 bases). The germline gives CDR1 SGHRS, CDR2 YFSETQ. V was trimmed by 5 bases and J by 3 bases, leaving 11 bases between them. There are 13 residues in the CDR3.

This clonotype has a count of ten or more. This chain joins TRBV12-3 or TRBV12-4 and TRBJ2-2, with TRBD1 as a possible D gene (6 bases). V was trimmed by 6 bases and J by 1 base, leaving 9 bases between them. The CDR3 is made up of 14 amino acids. CDR3 amino acids: CASSPTGNTGELFF. The CDR3 DNA reads as TGTGCCAGCAGCCCGACAGGGAACACCGGGGAGCTGTTTTTT.

The chain couples TRBV6-5 to TRBJ2-1; D is tentatively TRBD1 or TRBD2 (6 bases each). The CDR3 length is 13 residues. Trimming left V 6 bases short and J 6 bases short, with 12 bases between. Germline lookup yields CDR1 MNHEY and CDR2 SVGAGI. The CDR3 DNA reads TGTGCCAGCAGATTCCGGGGGCTCAATGAGCAGTTCTTC. Its protein is CASRFRGLNEQFF.

This clonotype was seen more than once but under ten times. The V call is TRBV7-9, the J call TRBJ2-3; no reliable D call. This CDR3 is 11 amino acids long. Trimming cost V 8 bases and J 6 bases, with 9 bases left between them. Germline-derived CDR1 and CDR2 are SEHNR and FQNEAQ (reference sequence). The CDR3 DNA reads as TGTGCCAGCGAACGGGCGGATACGCAGTATTTT. It codes for CASERADTQYF.

This clonotype was counted ten times or more. The chain carries TRBV20-1 and TRBJ2-3; 12 nucleotides line up with TRBD2. Germline V gives CDR1 DFQATT, CDR2 SNEGSKA (reference sequence). The CDR3 runs 15 residues. V lost 5 bases and J lost 2; bases outside the gene matches: 5. CDR3 loop: CSASSGGDTTDTQYF. CDR3 nucleotide sequence: TGCAGTGCTTCTAGCGGGGGGGACACCACAGATACGCAGTATTTT.

The CDR3 loop reads CASSYTTGGNGYTF. DNA of the CDR3: TGTGCCAGCAGTTACACGACAGGGGGCAATGGCTACACCTTC. The chain employs TRBV6-5 and TRBJ1-2; 10 nucleotides agree with TRBD1. The CDR3 has 14 residues. Germline lookup yields CDR1 MNHEY and CDR2 SVGAGI. The V and J ends lost 2 bases and 6 bases, in that order; junction bases with no gene match: 3.

This chain connects TRBV18 to TRBJ2-3, with 11 bases aligning to TRBD2. The CDR3 runs to 16 residues. After removal of 0 bases from V and 5 bases from J, the junction contained 4 bases not matched to a gene. Looked up from germline, CDR1 is KGHSH and CDR2 is LQKENI. The CDR3, as DNA: TGTGCCAGCTCACCACCGCACCTAGCGGGAGGAGATACGCAGTATTTT. As protein: CASSPPHLAGGDTQYF.

This clonotype turned up a few times. This chain uses TRBV7-9 with TRBJ2-3; D ambiguous. The germline V and J ends were trimmed by 5 bases and 4 bases, with 16 bases remaining between them. CDR3 length: 15 residues. Germline loops: CDR1 SEHNR, CDR2 FQNEAQ (reference sequence). The CDR3 DNA follows: TGTGCCAGCAGCCCAGCTATAGTGGGCCCAGATACGCAGTATTTT. Protein product: CASSPAIVGPDTQYF.